The 22 T cell receptor delta chains listed next were all sequenced from one sample in a study of γδ T cells in repeated Plasmodium falciparum infection. Vgamma9/Vdelta2+ and Vdelta2-negative gammadelta T cells were flow-sorted from PBMC for bulk sequencing. TCRdb re-processed the multiplex PCR reads via CATT. The sample lists around 82,000 delta-chain clones, 1.4% occurring once. What was sequenced was gamma-delta T cells from blood. The receptors originated from a pool of human donors (malaria-infected and uninfected, not separated).

This clone was picked up a small number of times. The translation of this DNA and the TCRdb protein of a much larger clone differ at residue 11, probably owing to a read error; the protein shown here is translated from the DNA. The chain recombines TRDV1 with TRDJ1; no firm D call. V was shortened by 2 bases and J by 6 bases, with 31 bases between the two germline ends. CDR3 length: 20 amino acids. Per the germline V gene, CDR1 is TSWWSYY and CDR2 is QGS. The CDR3 spells CALGEILCLTNFFHPYKLIF. The CDR3 DNA reads TGTGCTCTTGGGGAAATCTTGTGCCTCACCAACTTTTTCCACCCCTATAAACTCATCTTT.

This clone was recorded many times. This sequence is one base from a far larger clone and is likely a read error. This sample also contains other DNA sequences that code for the same CDR3. The chain uses TRDV3 and TRDJ1; 9 bases match TRDD3. As TCRdb names no J gene, one was assigned here on the basis of a DNA match to germline. CDR1 is TVYSNPD, CDR2 GDNSRS, per germline (reference sequence). J was trimmed by 5 bases and V by 5 bases; bases with no gene match: 18. The CDR3 runs to 16 residues. The CDR3 DNA sequence: TGTGCCGTTTTCGGACTTCGGGGGGATACCCTTGATAAACTCATCTTT. Translating gives CAVFGLRGDTLDKLIF.

With respect to this clone: TCRdb pairs this DNA with a much larger clone's protein that differs at residue 14, likely a read error; the protein shown was translated from the DNA. The CDR3 is CALGEPPFLYWGIHGYTDKLIF. In DNA form, the CDR3 reads TGTGCTCTTGGGGAACCGCCTTTCCTGTACTGGGGGATACACGGGTACACCGATAAACTCATCTTT. This sequence joins TRDV1 and TRDJ1; the match to TRDD3 covers 12 bases. TCRdb carries no J gene annotation; the J gene was assigned here by matching the DNA with germline. V lost 1 base and J lost 0; bases outside the gene matches: 18. The CDR3 loop spans 22 amino acids. Germline values: CDR1 TSWWSYY, CDR2 QGS.

Turning to this clone: The mismatch at residue 11 between this DNA's translation and the TCRdb protein of a much larger clone likely reflects a read error; the protein shown is translated from the DNA. The chain uses TRDV2 and TRDJ2; 11 bases are shared with TRDD3. Here the J gene was assigned by germline matching of the DNA, as TCRdb has none. The V segment lost 2 bases and the J segment 7 bases; nucleotides outside the gene matches: 8. Per germline, CDR1 GEAIGNYY and CDR2 EKD. This CDR3 has 16 residues. The CDR3 spells CACDRVLGDMIAQLFF. The CDR3 nucleotides are TGTGCCTGTGACAGAGTACTGGGGGATATGATAGCACAACTCTTCTTT.

This clone has more than one count but fewer than ten. It differs at one base from a far larger clone, so likely a read error. The limits of the CDR3 on the DNA are not certain, so only TCRdb's listed CDR3 is given. This sequence joins TRDV2 and TRDJ1; TRDD3 is the table's D call, not checked against the DNA. Per germline, CDR1 GEAIGNYY and CDR2 EKD. Termini included, the CDR3 measures 15 amino acids. The CDR3: CACDLWGIRTDKLIF.

Turning to this clone: TCRdb attributes to this sequence the protein of a much larger clone, which differs from the DNA translation at residue 15; a read error is likely, and the protein displayed is translated from the DNA. V and J are TRDV1 and TRDJ1, with a weak D call TRDD3 (6 bases). Germline CDR1 is TSWWSYY and CDR2 is QGS. The CDR3 extends over 19 amino acids. This CDR3 reads CALGAGGIPWILRTGKLIF. DNA of the CDR3: TGTGCTCTTGGAGCCGGAGGAATCCCGTGGATACTCCGAACCGGTAAACTCATCTTT.

Points on this clone: TCRdb records a much larger clone's protein for this DNA, with a difference at residue 6 that likely arises from a read error; the protein given is the translation of the DNA. V is TRDV2 and J is TRDJ1; TRDD3 matches 9 bases. The J gene was missing in TCRdb and was found by matching the end of the DNA to germline. Losses at the gene ends were 0 bases for V and 2 bases for J; bases not matched to a gene: 33. The germline CDR1 and CDR2 sequences are GEAIGNYY and EKD. The CDR3 contains 25 residues. The CDR3 coding sequence is TGTGCCTGTGACACCGCGGGCCCTTCCCAGGTCCTGGCTACTGGGGGACCCCTTTCGACCGATAAACTCATCTTT. It encodes CACDTAGPSQVLATGGPLSTDKLIF.

This clone was observed a few times. The protein recorded in TCRdb matches a much larger clone and deviates from this DNA's translation at residue 7, suggesting a read error; the protein here is obtained by translating the DNA. The genes are TRDV2 and TRDJ1; D is ambiguous. CDR3 length equals 16 residues. Between the trimmed V and J ends, which lost 0 bases and 0 bases, there was a span of 13 bases. Germline values: CDR1 GEAIGNYY, CDR2 EKD. The CDR3 DNA reads as TGTGCCTGTGACACCTTGTTTGGCCCTCACACCGATAAACTCATCTTT. Its protein product is CACDTLFGPHTDKLIF.

This clone was counted between two and nine times. The amino acid sequence in TCRdb belongs to a much larger clone and departs from this DNA's translation at residue 15, likely a sequencing read error; the sequence shown is translated from the DNA. J is TRDJ3 and V is TRDV2; 10 nucleotides line up with TRDD3. TCRdb lists no J gene, so it was determined here by aligning the DNA to germline. The CDR3 is made up of 19 amino acids. Germline CDR1 reads GEAIGNYY; CDR2 reads EKD. CDR3 bases: TGTGCCTGTGACGCTACTGGGGGATTGAGCTCCTGGGACACCCAACAGATGTTTTTC. Protein sequence: CACDATGGLSSWDTQQMFF.

This clone was seen ten or more times. Other DNA sequences in this sample translate to the same CDR3. This sequence joins TRDV1 and TRDJ1, with no clear D. Germline-derived CDR1 and CDR2 are TSWWSYY and QGS. The CDR3 has 12 residues. The V end lost 0 bases, the J end lost 5 bases, and 4 bases lay between the germline ends. The CDR3 coding sequence is TGTGCTCTTGGGGAACTGGGGGATAAACTCATCTTT. It specifies CALGELGDKLIF.

This clone showed up many times. With a far larger clone one base away, a read error is the likely cause. The same CDR3 is also encoded by other DNA sequences in this sample. The chain uses TRDV2 and TRDJ1; maybe TRDD2 (5 bases). V was pared by 3 bases and J by 3 bases, with 16 bases between. The CDR3 totals 15 residues. The germline CDR1 and CDR2 sequences are GEAIGNYY and EKD. As DNA, the CDR3 is TGTGCCTGTGACCCTCTGCTCCTAAGGGCCGATAAACTCATCTTT. The encoded protein is CACDPLLLRADKLIF.

This clone was seen many times. V and J are TRDV1 and TRDJ2, with 10 bases that match TRDD3. CDR1 is TSWWSYY and CDR2 is QGS in the germline V gene. The trim removed 2 bases at V and 9 bases at J, leaving 15 bases unmatched. The CDR3 sequence is 18 residues long. In DNA, the CDR3 is TGTGCTCTTGGGGAAACCCTTACTGGGGGATGGGATACGACACAACTCTTCTTT. Translating gives CALGETLTGGWDTTQLFF.

As for this clone: This DNA translates differently at residue 9 from the TCRdb protein, which is that of a much larger clone; a read error is likely, and the protein shown is the DNA's own translation. V usage is TRDV1 and J usage is TRDJ1; D unresolved. TCRdb lists no J gene, so it was determined here by aligning the DNA to germline. The CDR3 spans 12 residues. Germline CDR1 TSWWSYY, CDR2 QGS. Trimming removed 1 base at V and 8 bases at J, with 8 bases between. CDR3 in DNA: TGTGCTCTTGGGGAACCCCGAGGCAAACTCATCTTT. Its translation is CALGEPRGKLIF.

The sample holds a few counts of this clone. The mismatch at residue 11 between this DNA's translation and the TCRdb protein of a much larger clone likely reflects a read error; the protein shown is translated from the DNA. V usage is TRDV1 and J usage is TRDJ2, with 10 bases matching TRDD3. The junction had 20 bases not matched to a gene; V was cut back by 0 bases and J by 7 bases. Germline V gene sequence: CDR1 TSWWSYY, CDR2 QGS. CDR3 length: 21 amino acids. CDR3 coding DNA: TGTGCTCTTGGGGAACTCCTCCTACACGGGCGTGGGGGATACTCCGAAGCACAACTCTTCTTT. Amino acid sequence: CALGELLLHGRGGYSEAQLFF.

This clone turned up a few times. The protein recorded in TCRdb matches a much larger clone and deviates from this DNA's translation at residue 5, suggesting a read error; the protein here is obtained by translating the DNA. Other DNA variants within this sample encode the same CDR3. The chain employs TRDV3 and TRDJ2; no clear D. V shed 1 base and J shed 2 bases, with 14 bases lying between them. CDR1 and CDR2 from the germline V gene are TVYSNPD and GDNSRS (reference sequence). CDR3 length: 15 residues. The CDR3 nucleotides are TGTGCCTTTACATTGCCCACCTCGTTGACAGCACAACTCTTCTTT. Residues: CAFTLPTSLTAQLFF.

Concerning this clone itself: With only one base between it and a far larger clone, this is likely a read error. Distinct nucleotide sequences in the sample also encode this CDR3. V gene TRDV2 combines with J gene TRDJ1, with 13 bases identical to TRDD3. TCRdb is silent on the J gene; assignment here came from matching the DNA to germline. The germline V gene encodes CDR1 GEAIGNYY and CDR2 EKD. V lost 5 bases, J lost 2 bases, and 19 bases stayed unmatched. The length of the CDR3 is 20 residues. CDR3 nucleotide sequence: TGTGCCTGTGTGAGGAGAGCCGATACTGGGGGATACGCCCGAACCGATAAACTCATCTTT. Translated, it gives CACVRRADTGGYARTDKLIF.

This clone showed up just a few times. A far larger clone is only one base removed, so a read error is likely. The same CDR3 arises from other DNA sequences in this sample as well. J is TRDJ1 and V is TRDV2, with 11 nucleotides matching TRDD3. The J gene, absent from TCRdb, was called here by matching the DNA to germline. This CDR3 spans 15 amino acids. Germline V CDR1 and CDR2: GEAIGNYY, EKD. The CDR3, as DNA: TGCGCCTGCTTACTTCTGGGGGATACCGCCGATAAACTCATCTTT. Translating gives CACLLLGDTADKLIF.

This clone was detected many times. This sequence joins TRDV1 and TRDJ1; 12 bases are a match to TRDD3. Assignment of the J gene here rests on matching the DNA to germline, because TCRdb gives none. Germline-derived CDR1 and CDR2 are TSWWSYY and QGS. With V trimmed by 1 base and J by 1 base, 19 bases remained unmatched. The CDR3 runs 22 residues. The CDR3 DNA reads as TGTGCTCTTGGGGAACCCTTCCCCTACCCCTGGGGGATACGCCTTAGCACCGATAAACTCATCTTT. This sequence encodes CALGEPFPYPWGIRLSTDKLIF.

This clone occurred a few times. The translation of this DNA and the TCRdb protein of a much larger clone differ at residue 5, probably owing to a read error; the protein shown here is translated from the DNA. No J gene call was made, and the V gene is TRDV2; the table's D gene call, TRDD3, was not cross checked with the DNA. This CDR3 has 15 amino acids. Germline values: CDR1 GEAIGNYY, CDR2 EKD. The CDR3 DNA is TGTGCCTGTGACTTTCGGCTTGGGACTGGGGGATGTTTTATCTTT. It yields the protein CACDFRLGTGGCFIF.

This clone has just a few counts. TCRdb's entry gives the protein of a much larger clone, which mismatches this DNA's translation at residue 15, likely from a read error; the protein reported here is translated from the DNA. This rearrangement joins TRDV1 to TRDJ1; 7 bases map to TRDD3. The J gene is absent in TCRdb and was assigned here via DNA matching to germline. CDR3 length equals 18 residues. Looked up from germline, CDR1 is TSWWSYY and CDR2 is QGS. CDR3 in amino acids: CALGSYRSIWGPLDRLIF. The CDR3 DNA reads as TGTGCTCTTGGGTCTTACCGTTCCATCTGGGGGCCACTCGATAGACTCATCTTT.

This clone was seen a few times. The chain links TRDV1 to TRDJ1; 10 nucleotides match TRDD3. No J gene is reported in TCRdb; it was inferred here by comparing the DNA with germline. Trimming removed 9 bases from V and 1 base from J; junction bases left unmatched: 20. Germline V gives CDR1 TSWWSYY, CDR2 QGS. CDR3 size: 19 residues. Written as DNA, the CDR3 is TGTGCTCTCCCTTCGAAATCCTCCTCGACTGGGGGATTCACCGATAAACTCATCTTT. It codes for CALPSKSSSTGGFTDKLIF.

This clone was seen at least ten times. The chain links TRDV1 to TRDJ1, with D unclear. V lost 5 bases to trimming and J lost 2 bases, with 18 bases between them. CDR1 is TSWWSYY and CDR2 is QGS in the germline V gene. The CDR3 is made up of 16 amino acids. The DNA for the CDR3 is TGTGCTCTTGGGTTTCCCCCCGGTTCTAGGACCGATAAACTCATCTTT. As protein: CALGFPPGSRTDKLIF.